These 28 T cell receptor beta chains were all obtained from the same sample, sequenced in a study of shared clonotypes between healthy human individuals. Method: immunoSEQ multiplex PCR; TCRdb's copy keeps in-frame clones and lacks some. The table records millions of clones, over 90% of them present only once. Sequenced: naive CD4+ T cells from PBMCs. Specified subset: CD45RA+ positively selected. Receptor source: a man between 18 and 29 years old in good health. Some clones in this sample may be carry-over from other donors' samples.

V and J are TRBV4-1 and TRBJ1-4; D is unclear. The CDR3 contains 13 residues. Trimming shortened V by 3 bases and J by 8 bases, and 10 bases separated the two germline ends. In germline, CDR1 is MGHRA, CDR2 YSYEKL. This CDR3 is CASSQGILEKLFF. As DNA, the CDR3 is TGCGCCAGCAGCCAGGGAATTTTAGAAAAACTGTTTTTT.

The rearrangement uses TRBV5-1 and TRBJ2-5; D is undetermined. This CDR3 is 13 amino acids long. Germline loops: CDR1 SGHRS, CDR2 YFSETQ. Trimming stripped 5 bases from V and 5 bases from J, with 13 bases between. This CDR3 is CASSPQAPETQYF. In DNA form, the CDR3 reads TGCGCCAGCAGTCCGCAGGCGCCGGAGACCCAGTACTTC.

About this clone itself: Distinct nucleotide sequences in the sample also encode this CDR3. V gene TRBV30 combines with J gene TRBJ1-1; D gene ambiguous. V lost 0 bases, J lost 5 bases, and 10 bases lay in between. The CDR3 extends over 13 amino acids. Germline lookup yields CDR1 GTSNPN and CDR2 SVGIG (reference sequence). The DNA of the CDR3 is TGTGCCTGGAGTGTACTTTCCGGGACTGAAGCTTTCTTT. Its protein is CAWSVLSGTEAFF.

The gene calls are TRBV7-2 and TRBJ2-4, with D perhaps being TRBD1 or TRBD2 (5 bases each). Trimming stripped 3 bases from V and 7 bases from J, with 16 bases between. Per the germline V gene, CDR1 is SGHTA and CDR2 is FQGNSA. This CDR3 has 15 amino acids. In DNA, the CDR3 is TGTGCCAGCAGCTTGGTGAGGGGAATCAGGAACATTCAGTACTTC. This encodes CASSLVRGIRNIQYF.

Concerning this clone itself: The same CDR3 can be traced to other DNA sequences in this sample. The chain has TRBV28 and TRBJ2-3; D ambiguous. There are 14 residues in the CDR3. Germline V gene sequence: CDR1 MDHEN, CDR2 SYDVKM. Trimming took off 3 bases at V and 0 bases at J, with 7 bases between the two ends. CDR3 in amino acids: CASSFGGSTDTQYF. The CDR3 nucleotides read TGTGCCAGCAGTTTTGGTGGAAGCACAGATACGCAGTATTTT. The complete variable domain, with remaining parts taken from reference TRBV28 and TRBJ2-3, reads DVKVTQSSRYLVKRTGEKVFLECVQDMDHENMFWYRQDPGLGLRLIYFSYDVKMKEKGDIPEGYSVSREKKERFSLILESASTNQTSMYLCASSFGGSTDTQYFGPGTRLTVL.

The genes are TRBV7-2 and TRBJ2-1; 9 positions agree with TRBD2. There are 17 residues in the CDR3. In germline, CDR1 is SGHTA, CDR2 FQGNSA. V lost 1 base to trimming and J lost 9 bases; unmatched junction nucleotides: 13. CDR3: CASSLEGLAGSPGEQFF. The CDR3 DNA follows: TGTGCCAGCAGCTTAGAAGGGCTAGCGGGGAGCCCGGGTGAGCAGTTCTTC.

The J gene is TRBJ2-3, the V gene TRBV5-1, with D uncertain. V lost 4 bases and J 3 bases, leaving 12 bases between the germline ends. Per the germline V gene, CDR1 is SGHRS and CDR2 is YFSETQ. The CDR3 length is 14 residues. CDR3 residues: CASSVEGSTDTQYF. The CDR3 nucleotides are TGCGCCAGCAGCGTGGAAGGGTCGACAGATACGCAGTATTTT.

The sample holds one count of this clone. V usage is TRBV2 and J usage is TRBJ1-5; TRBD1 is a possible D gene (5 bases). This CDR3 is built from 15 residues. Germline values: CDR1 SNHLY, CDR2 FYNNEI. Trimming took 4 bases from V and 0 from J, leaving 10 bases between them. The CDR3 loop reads CASSGLQDSNQPQHF. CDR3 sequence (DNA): TGTGCCAGCAGTGGGTTACAGGATAGCAATCAGCCCCAGCATTTT.

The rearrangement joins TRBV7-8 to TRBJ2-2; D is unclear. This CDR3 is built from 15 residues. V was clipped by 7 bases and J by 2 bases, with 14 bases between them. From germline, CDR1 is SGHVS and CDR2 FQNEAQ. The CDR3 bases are TGTGCCAGCACTTCTTTTAAGGGAAACACCGGGGAGCTGTTTTTT. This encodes CASTSFKGNTGELFF.

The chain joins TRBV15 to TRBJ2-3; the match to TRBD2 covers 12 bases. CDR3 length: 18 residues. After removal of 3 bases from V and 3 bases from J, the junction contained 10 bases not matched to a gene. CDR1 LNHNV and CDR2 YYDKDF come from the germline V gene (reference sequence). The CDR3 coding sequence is TGTGCCACCAGCAGGTCTGGGCTAGCGGGAGGGGCTACAGATACGCAGTATTTT. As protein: CATSRSGLAGGATDTQYF.

CDR3 region: CASSQARYYEQYF. The CDR3 DNA reads TGTGCCAGCAGCCAAGCTCGGTACTACGAGCAGTACTTC. V and J are TRBV14 and TRBJ2-7; D not certain. The V gene lost 1 base and the J gene lost 3 bases, with 7 bases spanning the gap. Germline V CDR1 and CDR2: SGHDN, FVKESK. The CDR3 has 13 amino acids.

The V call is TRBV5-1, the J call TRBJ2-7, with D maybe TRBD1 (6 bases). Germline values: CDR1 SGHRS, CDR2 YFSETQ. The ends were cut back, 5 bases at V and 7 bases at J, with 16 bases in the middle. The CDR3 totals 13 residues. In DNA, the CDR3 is TGCGCCAGCAGTAAGGACAGTTTAGGGGAGCAGTACTTC. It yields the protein CASSKDSLGEQYF.

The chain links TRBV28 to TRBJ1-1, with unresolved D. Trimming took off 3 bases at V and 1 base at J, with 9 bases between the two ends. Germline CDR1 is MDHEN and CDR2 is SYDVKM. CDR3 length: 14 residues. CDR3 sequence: CASSLRPRNTEAFF. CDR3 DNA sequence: TGTGCCAGCAGTTTGAGACCGAGGAACACTGAAGCTTTCTTT.

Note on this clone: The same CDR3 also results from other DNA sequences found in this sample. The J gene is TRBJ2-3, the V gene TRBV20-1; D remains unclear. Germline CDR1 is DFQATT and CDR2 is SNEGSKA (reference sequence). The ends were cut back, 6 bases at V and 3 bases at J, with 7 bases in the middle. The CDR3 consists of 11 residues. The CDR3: CSAPRTDTQYF. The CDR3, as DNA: TGCAGTGCCCCACGTACAGATACGCAGTATTTT.

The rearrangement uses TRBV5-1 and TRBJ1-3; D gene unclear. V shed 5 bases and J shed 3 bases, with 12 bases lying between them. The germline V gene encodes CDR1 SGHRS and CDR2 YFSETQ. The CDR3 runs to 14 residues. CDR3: CASSYTDLGNTIYF. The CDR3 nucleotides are TGCGCCAGCAGTTACACTGACCTTGGAAACACCATATATTTT.

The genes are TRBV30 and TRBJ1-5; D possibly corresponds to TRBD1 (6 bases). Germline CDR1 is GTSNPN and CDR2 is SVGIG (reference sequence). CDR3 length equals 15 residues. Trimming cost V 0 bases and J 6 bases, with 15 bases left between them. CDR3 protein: CAWSVGTTSGQPQHF. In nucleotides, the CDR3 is TGTGCCTGGAGTGTGGGGACAACCTCGGGTCAGCCCCAGCATTTT. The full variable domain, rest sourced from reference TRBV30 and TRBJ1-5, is SQTIHQWPATLVQPVGSPLSLECTVEGTSNPNLYWYRQAAGRGLQLLFYSVGIGQISSEVPQNLSASRPQDRQFILSSKKLLLSDSGFYLCAWSVGTTSGQPQHFGDGTRLSIL.

CDR3 bases: TGTGCCAGCAGCCCCCGGGACTACTCTGGAAACACCATATATTTT. This sequence encodes CASSPRDYSGNTIYF. The chain uses TRBV5-8 and TRBJ1-3; perhaps TRBD1 as D (5 bases). V gave up 4 bases and J gave up 0 bases, with 11 bases separating them. This CDR3 is 15 amino acids long. CDR1 is SGHTS, CDR2 YDEGEE, per germline.

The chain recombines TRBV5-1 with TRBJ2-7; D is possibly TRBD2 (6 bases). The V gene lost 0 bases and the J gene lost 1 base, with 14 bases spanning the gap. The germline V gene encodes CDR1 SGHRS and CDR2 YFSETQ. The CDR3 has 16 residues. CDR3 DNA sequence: TGCGCCAGCAGCTTGGGGAGCGGTCGGGGGTCCTACGAGCAGTACTTC. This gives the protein CASSLGSGRGSYEQYF.

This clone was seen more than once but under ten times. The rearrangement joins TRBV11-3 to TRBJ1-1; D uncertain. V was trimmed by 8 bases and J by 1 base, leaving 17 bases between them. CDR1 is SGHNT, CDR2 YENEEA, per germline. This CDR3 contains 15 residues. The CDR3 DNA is TGTGCCAGCTCCTCTCTTGACATACAGAACACTGAAGCTTTCTTT. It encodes CASSSLDIQNTEAFF. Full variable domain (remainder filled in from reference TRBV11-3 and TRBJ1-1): EAGVVQSPRYKIIEKKQPVAFWCNPISGHNTLYWYLQNLGQGPELLIRYENEEAVDDSQLPKDRFSAERLKGVDSTLKIQPAELGDSAVYLCASSSLDIQNTEAFFGQGTRLTVV.

DNA for the CDR3: TGTGCCAGTAGTAGGGACAGACCTATTTACGAGCAGTACTTC. Translation gives CASSRDRPIYEQYF. The rearrangement uses TRBV19 and TRBJ2-7; 7 bases are shared with TRBD1. The germline CDR1 and CDR2 sequences are LNHDA and SQIVND (reference sequence). Trimming at V came to 4 bases and at J to 4 bases, leaving 7 bases not matched to a gene. The CDR3 runs 14 residues. Supplemented by reference TRBV19 and TRBJ2-7, the full variable domain reads DGGITQSPKYLFRKEGQNVTLSCEQNLNHDAMYWYRQDPGQGLRLIYYSQIVNDFQKGDIAEGYSVSREKKESFPLTVTSAQKNPTAFYLCASSRDRPIYEQYFGPGTRLTVT.

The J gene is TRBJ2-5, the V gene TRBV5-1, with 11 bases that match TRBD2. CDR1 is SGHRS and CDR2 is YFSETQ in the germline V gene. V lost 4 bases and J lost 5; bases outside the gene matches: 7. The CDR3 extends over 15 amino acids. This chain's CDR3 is CASSGLAGSSETQYF. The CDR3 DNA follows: TGCGCCAGCAGCGGACTAGCGGGTTCCTCGGAGACCCAGTACTTC.

CDR3 DNA sequence: TGTGCCAGCAGCTTAACGGGACACCTGAACACTGAAGCTTTCTTT. Translated, it gives CASSLTGHLNTEAFF. The genes are TRBV7-3 and TRBJ1-1; D possibly corresponds to TRBD1 (6 bases). Germline CDR1 reads SGHTA; CDR2 reads FQGTGA. V dropped 0 bases and J dropped 0 bases, with 8 bases sitting between them. The CDR3 consists of 15 residues.

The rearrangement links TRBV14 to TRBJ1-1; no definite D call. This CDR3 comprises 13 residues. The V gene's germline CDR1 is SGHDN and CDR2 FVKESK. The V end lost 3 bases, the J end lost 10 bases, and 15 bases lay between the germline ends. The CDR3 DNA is TGTGCCAGCAGCCACGAAAGCCTCACGGGAGCTTTCTTT. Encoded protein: CASSHESLTGAFF. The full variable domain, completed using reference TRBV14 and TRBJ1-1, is EAGVTQFPSHSVIEKGQTVTLRCDPISGHDNLYWYRRVMGKEIKFLLHFVKESKQDESGMPNNRFLAERTGGTYSTLKVQPAELEDSGVYFCASSHESLTGAFFGQGTRLTVV.

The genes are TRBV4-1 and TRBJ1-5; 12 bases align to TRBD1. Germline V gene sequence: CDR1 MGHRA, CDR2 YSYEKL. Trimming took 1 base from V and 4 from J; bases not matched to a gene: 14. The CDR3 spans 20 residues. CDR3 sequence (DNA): TGCGCCAGCAGCCAAGCAACCCCGGGACAGGGGGCGTTCTGGAATCAGCCCCAGCATTTT. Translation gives CASSQATPGQGAFWNQPQHF.

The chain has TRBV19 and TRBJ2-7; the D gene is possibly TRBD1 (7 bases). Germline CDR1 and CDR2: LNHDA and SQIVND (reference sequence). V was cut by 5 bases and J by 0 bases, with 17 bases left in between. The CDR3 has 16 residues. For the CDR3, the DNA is TGTGCCAGTAGTGCGGGACAGACGACCCTCTCCTACGAGCAGTACTTC. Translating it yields CASSAGQTTLSYEQYF.

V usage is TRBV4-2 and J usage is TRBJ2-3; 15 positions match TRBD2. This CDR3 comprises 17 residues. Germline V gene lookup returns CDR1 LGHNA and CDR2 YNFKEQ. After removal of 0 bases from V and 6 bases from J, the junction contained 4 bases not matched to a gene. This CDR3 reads CASSQDWTSGRADTQYF. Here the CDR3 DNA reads TGTGCCAGCAGCCAAGATTGGACTAGCGGGAGGGCGGATACGCAGTATTTT.

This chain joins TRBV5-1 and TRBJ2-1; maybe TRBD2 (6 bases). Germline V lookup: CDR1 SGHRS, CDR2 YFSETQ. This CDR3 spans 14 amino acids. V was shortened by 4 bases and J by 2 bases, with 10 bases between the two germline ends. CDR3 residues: CASSTGVAYNEQFF. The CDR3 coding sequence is TGCGCCAGCAGCACGGGAGTAGCCTACAATGAGCAGTTCTTC.

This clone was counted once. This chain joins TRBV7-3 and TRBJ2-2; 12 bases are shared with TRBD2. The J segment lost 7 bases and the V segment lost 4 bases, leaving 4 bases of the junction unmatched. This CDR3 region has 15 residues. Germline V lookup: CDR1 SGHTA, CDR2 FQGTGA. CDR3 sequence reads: CASSSSGRANGELFF. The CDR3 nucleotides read TGTGCCAGCAGCTCTAGCGGGAGGGCCAACGGGGAGCTGTTTTTT.